Detailed here is one TCR beta chain. Someone with COVID-19 had been met by exposed participants within 2 weeks before study entry. The data belong to a study of blood T cell repertoires in COVID-19. Across the whole study: The cDNA or gDNA used as material had been derived from T cells, B-cell-depleted T cells, or PBMCs.

Repertoires were generated with immunoSEQ multiplex PCR, while TCRdb's copy carries only in-frame clones and drops some. Altogether around 160,000 clones are present, roughly 89% being singletons, with the ten largest covering 5.8%. The CDR3 is 12 residues long. Trimming stripped 7 bases from V and 4 bases from J, with 10 bases between. The V call is TRBV12-3 or TRBV12-4, the J call TRBJ1-2; possible D gene TRBD1, 5 bases. Sequencing was carried out using PBMCs or T cells enriched from blood (not recorded which). The TCR originated in a woman between 50 and 59 years old who had been exposed to COVID-19. The CDR3 loop reads CASNGGSYGYTF. CDR3 nucleotide sequence: TGTGCCAGCAACGGGGGGAGCTATGGCTACACCTTC.